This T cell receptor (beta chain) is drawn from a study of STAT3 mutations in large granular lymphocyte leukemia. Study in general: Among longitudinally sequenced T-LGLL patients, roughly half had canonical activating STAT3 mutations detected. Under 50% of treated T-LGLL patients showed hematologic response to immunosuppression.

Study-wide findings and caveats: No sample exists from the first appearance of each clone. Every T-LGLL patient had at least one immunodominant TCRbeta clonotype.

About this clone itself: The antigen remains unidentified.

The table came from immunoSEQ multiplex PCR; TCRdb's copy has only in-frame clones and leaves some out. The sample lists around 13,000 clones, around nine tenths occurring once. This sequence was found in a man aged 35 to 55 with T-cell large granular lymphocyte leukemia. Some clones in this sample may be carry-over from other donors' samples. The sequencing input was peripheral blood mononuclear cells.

CDR3 region: CASSTGPRLAPLHF. The CDR3 DNA is TGTGCCAGCAGTACCGGCCCCCGGCTAGCACCCCTCCACTTT. J is TRBJ1-6 and V is TRBV6-5, with D unclear. This CDR3 comprises 14 residues. Germline V gene sequence: CDR1 MNHEY, CDR2 SVGAGI. Trimming took 5 bases from V and 11 from J, leaving 16 bases between them.